The clone carrying this T cell receptor (beta chain) was observed a handful of times. Its antigen is currently unknown. TCRdb's copy holds only in-frame clones and misses some; the assay was immunoSEQ multiplex PCR. The profile shows about 150,000 clones, about nine tenths of them singletons. These data come from a study of T cell responses to AZD1222 COVID-19 vaccine. Study-wide findings and caveats: Sampling that yielded the repertoires occurred only after the peak T cell response. Per reports, nearly half of all spike-specific TCRs target regions that are unmutated in variants.

Sequencing used peripheral blood, obtained on day 0 of MenACWY control vaccination. The clonotype was recovered from an adult in good health.

CDR3 residues: CASRKVTSVWEQYV. Written as DNA, the CDR3 is TGCGCCAGCAGAAAAGTAACTAGCGTTTGGGAGCAGTACGTC. This chain connects TRBV5-1 to TRBJ2-7, with 7 bases matching TRBD2. In germline, CDR1 is SGHRS, CDR2 YFSETQ. V trimming: 5 bases; J trimming: 7 bases; junction bases outside the gene matches: 12. The CDR3 has 14 amino acids.